The T cell receptor beta chain under discussion was sequenced for a study of cytomegalovirus exposure and HLA in healthy donors. The PCR contained 60 Vbeta and 13 Jbeta primers. Some clones are missing from TCRdb's copy, which holds only in-frame ones; the method was immunoSEQ multiplex PCR. The table lists some 150,000 clones, more than 80% of them singletons. Germline-derived CDR1 and CDR2 are KGHSH and LQKENI. Unmatched junction bases numbered 5, after V lost 2 bases and J lost 1 base. This CDR3 contains 15 residues. Sequencing was performed on PBMCs. The TCR originated in a young woman in good health and CMV-seronegative. V usage is TRBV18 and J usage is TRBJ2-7, with 7 bases identical to TRBD2. CDR3 region: CASSPMGGGSYEQYF. CDR3 bases: TGTGCCAGCTCACCAATGGGGGGGGGATCCTACGAGCAGTACTTC.